Each of the 30 T cell receptor beta chains below was sequenced from the same sample in a study of PD-1 blockade in classical Hodgkin lymphoma. Time point specified: newly diagnosed, previously untreated cHL patient sample. TCRdb's copy holds only in-frame clones and misses some; the assay was immunoSEQ multiplex PCR. This table holds some 70,000 clones, over 85% found once. The sequenced sample was peripheral blood mononuclear cells (PBMCs). The receptors were gathered from a human donor with classical Hodgkin lymphoma.

The chain employs TRBV25-1 and TRBJ2-7; possibly TRBD1 or TRBD2 for D (6 bases each). V was trimmed by 9 bases and J by 5 bases, leaving 17 bases between them. Per germline, CDR1 MGHDK and CDR2 SYGVNS. This CDR3 is 13 amino acids long. CDR3 amino acids: CASSRGTSHEQYF. CDR3 DNA: TGTGCCAGTTCCCGGGGGACATCCCACGAGCAGTACTTC.

The chain recombines TRBV28 with TRBJ1-2; tentative D call: TRBD1 (5 bases). V was clipped by 1 base and J by 5 bases, with 11 bases between them. Germline lookup yields CDR1 MDHEN and CDR2 SYDVKM. The CDR3 covers 14 residues. The chain's CDR3 is CASSLSGRLYGYTF. The CDR3 DNA reads TGTGCCAGCAGTTTATCGGGACGGCTGTATGGCTACACCTTC.

The genes are TRBV6-1 and TRBJ1-1, with a tentative D call TRBD1 (5 bases). CDR1 MNHNS and CDR2 SASEGT come from the germline V gene. The CDR3 is 13 amino acids. Trimming took 8 bases from V and 5 from J, leaving 15 bases between them. CDR3 protein: CASGVRGATEAFF. CDR3 nucleotide sequence: TGTGCCAGCGGGGTGAGGGGCGCGACTGAAGCTTTCTTT.

The chain is built from TRBV6-4 and TRBJ2-3, with a possible D match to TRBD2 (7 bases). V lost 0 bases and J lost 5, with 18 bases in between. Germline V gene data show CDR1 as MRHNA and CDR2 as SNTAGT. This CDR3 comprises 17 residues. This CDR3 reads CASSDSFGGALRDTQYF. The DNA of the CDR3 is TGTGCCAGCAGTGACTCTTTTGGGGGGGCTTTGAGAGATACGCAGTATTTT.

The chain is built from TRBV7-9 and TRBJ1-2, with D unclear. The CDR3 extends over 12 amino acids. CDR1 and CDR2 (germline): SEHNR, FQNEAQ (reference sequence). V was shortened by 1 base and J by 7 bases, with 7 bases between the two germline ends. The CDR3 sequence: CASSLGSLGYTF. CDR3 in DNA: TGTGCCAGCAGCTTAGGGTCCCTTGGCTACACCTTC.

By its share, this clone is medium-sized. CDR3 loop: CASSQGQLRNQPQHF. For the CDR3, the DNA is TGTGCCAGCAGCCAGGGACAGTTACGCAATCAGCCCCAGCATTTT. V usage is TRBV14 and J usage is TRBJ1-5, with TRBD1 identical over 7 bases. J was trimmed by 2 bases and V by 3 bases; bases with no gene match: 4. Germline loops: CDR1 SGHDN, CDR2 FVKESK. The CDR3 spans 15 residues.

The chain employs TRBV7-8 and TRBJ2-1; a possible D gene is TRBD2 (6 bases). V was shortened by 5 bases and J by 6 bases, with 11 bases between the two germline ends. The CDR3 loop spans 13 amino acids. Germline V gene sequence: CDR1 SGHVS, CDR2 FQNEAQ. DNA of the CDR3: TGTGCCAGCAGCCCGCCCGGGGGCAATGAGCAGTTCTTC. Translated: CASSPPGGNEQFF.

The chain links TRBV5-6 to TRBJ2-7; D remains ambiguous. The length of the CDR3 is 15 residues. Germline assignment: CDR1 SGHDT and CDR2 YYEEEE. Trimming removed 4 bases from V and 7 bases from J, with 21 bases in between. The CDR3 is CASSPLYGRLIEQYF. CDR3 coding DNA: TGTGCCAGCAGCCCGCTCTACGGCCGGCTTATAGAGCAGTACTTC.

The chain joins TRBV5-4 to TRBJ2-7; no reliable D call. Germline CDR1 and CDR2: SGHNT and YYREEE (reference sequence). The V end was cut by 4 bases, the J end by 7 bases, with 9 bases between. The CDR3 runs to 11 residues. The CDR3 nucleotides read TGTGCCAGCAGCCGTGACGGGGAGCAGTACTTC. Protein sequence: CASSRDGEQYF. The variable domain in full, completed from reference TRBV5-4 and TRBJ2-7, reads ETGVTQSPTHLIKTRGQQVTLRCSSQSGHNTVSWYQQALGQGPQFIFQYYREEENGRGNFPPRFSGLQFPNYSSELNVNALELDDSALYLCASSRDGEQYFGPGTRLTVT.

The CDR3: CASSDRSNQPQHF. DNA of the CDR3: TGTGCCAGCAGTGACAGGAGCAATCAGCCCCAGCATTTT. The V gene is TRBV25-1, the J gene TRBJ1-5; D not resolved. This CDR3 is 13 amino acids long. Between the trimmed V and J ends, which lost 3 bases and 1 base, there was a span of 4 bases. In germline, CDR1 is MGHDK, CDR2 SYGVNS.

The rearrangement links TRBV25-1 to TRBJ1-6; D uncertain. With 2 bases removed from V and 6 bases from J, the gap between germline ends came to 2 bases. Germline V gene data show CDR1 as MGHDK and CDR2 as SYGVNS. The CDR3 runs to 12 residues. The CDR3 sequence is CASSEVNSPLHF. For the CDR3, the DNA is TGTGCCAGCAGTGAAGTTAATTCACCCCTCCACTTT.

The chain couples TRBV15 to TRBJ2-7; 14 bases are shared with TRBD2. The CDR3 has 16 amino acids. V was clipped by 1 base and J by 5 bases; unmatched bases: 4. The germline V gene encodes CDR1 LNHNV and CDR2 YYDKDF (reference sequence). Here the CDR3 reads CATSRGTSGGSDEQYF. CDR3 nucleotides: TGTGCCACCAGCAGAGGGACTAGCGGGGGGTCGGACGAGCAGTACTTC.

The chain is built from TRBV19 and TRBJ2-3; D tentatively fits TRBD1 or TRBD2 (6 bases each). The CDR3 extends over 15 amino acids. From germline, CDR1 is LNHDA and CDR2 SQIVND (reference sequence). V shed 1 base and J shed 6 bases, with 14 bases lying between them. CDR3 protein: CASSIGGLAMDTQYF. The CDR3 DNA is TGTGCCAGTAGTATAGGGGGGCTAGCGATGGATACGCAGTATTTT.

The chain recombines TRBV10-3 with TRBJ1-5; no firm D call. CDR1 is ENHRY and CDR2 is SYGVKD in the germline V gene. With 4 bases removed from V and 0 bases from J, the gap between germline ends came to 4 bases. The CDR3 runs to 13 residues. The CDR3 is CAISGISNQPQHF. In nucleotides, the CDR3 is TGTGCCATCAGTGGGATTAGCAATCAGCCCCAGCATTTT.

The chain employs TRBV5-3 and TRBJ1-1; D is possibly TRBD1 (5 bases). TRBV5-3 is labeled an ORF, and its function is uncertain. The CDR3 runs 12 residues. Trimming pared 7 bases from V and 2 bases from J, leaving 9 bases between. The CDR3 coding sequence is TGTGCCAGACGGGGACTAAACACTGAAGCTTTCTTT. This translates into CARRGLNTEAFF.

V is TRBV5-6 and J is TRBJ1-5; tentative D call: TRBD1 (5 bases). CDR1 and CDR2 from the germline V gene are SGHDT and YYEEEE. CDR3 length: 15 residues. Trimming removed 0 bases from V and 7 bases from J, with 14 bases in between. The DNA for the CDR3 is TGTGCCAGCAGCTTGGGTCAGGGTAAACCCCAGCCCCAGCATTTT. Amino acids: CASSLGQGKPQPQHF.

The count of this clone is one. V and J are TRBV14 and TRBJ2-1, with 10 positions matching TRBD2. V dropped 2 bases and J dropped 2; count of bases not matched to a gene: 3. Per the germline V gene, CDR1 is SGHDN and CDR2 is FVKESK. The CDR3 extends over 16 amino acids. CDR3 residues: CASSQLSGGTYNEQFF. The CDR3 region has the DNA TGTGCCAGCAGCCAACTTAGCGGGGGGACCTACAATGAGCAGTTCTTC.

V is TRBV10-2 and J is TRBJ2-7; D remains unclear. V lost 4 bases and J 13 bases, leaving 17 bases between the germline ends. Germline CDR1 WSHSY, CDR2 SAAADI. This CDR3 is built from 12 residues. The CDR3 coding sequence is TGCGCCAGCAGTGTTGCCGGGCAAAGAGGATACTTC. This gives the protein CASSVAGQRGYF.

V gene TRBV11-2 combines with J gene TRBJ1-2; D uncertain. Germline CDR1 is SGHAT and CDR2 is FQNNGV. V lost 8 bases to trimming and J lost 8 bases, with 24 bases between them. CDR3 length equals 15 residues. CDR3 region: CASSPPGLRYEGYTF. The CDR3 coding sequence is TGTGCCAGCTCGCCTCCGGGATTAAGATACGAAGGCTACACCTTC.

The V and J genes are TRBV25-1 and TRBJ1-1, with TRBD1 matching over 8 bases. From germline, CDR1 is MGHDK and CDR2 SYGVNS. CDR3 size: 13 residues. J lost 4 bases, V lost 2 bases, and 0 bases had no gene match. This CDR3 reads CASSEQGATEAFF. DNA for the CDR3: TGTGCCAGCAGTGAACAGGGGGCCACTGAAGCTTTCTTT. Based on the CDR3 plus reference TRBV25-1 and TRBJ1-1, the full variable domain is EADIYQTPRYLVIGTGKKITLECSQTMGHDKMYWYQQDPGMELHLIHYSYGVNSTEKGDLSSESTVSRIRTEHFPLTLESARPSHTSQYLCASSEQGATEAFFGQGTRLTVV.

The chain is built from TRBV19 and TRBJ1-2; unclear D gene. This CDR3 is 14 amino acids long. Deletions cut 5 bases from V and 5 bases from J, with 15 bases between. The germline V gene encodes CDR1 LNHDA and CDR2 SQIVND (reference sequence). This chain's CDR3 is CASSPSGLTYGYTF. CDR3 DNA: TGTGCCAGTAGTCCCTCCGGTTTGACGTATGGCTACACCTTC.

This chain uses TRBV27 with TRBJ1-2, with TRBD1 matching over 7 bases. The CDR3 spans 17 residues. The V gene's germline CDR1 is MNHEY and CDR2 SMNVEV (reference sequence). Germline trimming cut 3 bases from V and 2 bases from J; bases unmatched to any gene: 12. The CDR3 loop reads CASSLRGGRDGNYGYTF. CDR3 in DNA: TGTGCCAGCAGTTTGAGAGGGGGCCGAGACGGAAACTATGGCTACACCTTC.

The rearrangement links TRBV5-1 to TRBJ2-4, with unresolved D. Trimming cost V 4 bases and J 8 bases, with 16 bases left between them. Germline V CDR1 and CDR2: SGHRS, YFSETQ. This CDR3 has 14 residues. CDR3 in DNA: TGCGCCAGCAGCGTATTGGGTAGTTCCCACATTCAGTACTTC. It translates to CASSVLGSSHIQYF. The full variable domain, rest sourced from reference TRBV5-1 and TRBJ2-4, is KAGVTQTPRYLIKTRGQQVTLSCSPISGHRSVSWYQQTPGQGLQFLFEYFSETQRNKGNFPGRFSGRQFSNSRSEMNVSTLELGDSALYLCASSVLGSSHIQYFGAGTRLSVL.

The CDR3 DNA sequence: TGCGCCAGCAGCTTGGTTAGCGGGAAGAACACCGGGGAGCTGTTTTTT. Its translation is CASSLVSGKNTGELFF. The J gene is TRBJ2-2, the V gene TRBV5-1, with TRBD2 identical over 8 bases. This CDR3 spans 16 amino acids. The J segment lost 1 base and the V segment lost 0 bases, leaving 2 bases of the junction unmatched. Germline V lookup: CDR1 SGHRS, CDR2 YFSETQ.

This clone has more than one count but fewer than ten. The chain is built from TRBV6-1 and TRBJ2-3; D uncertain. Trimming took 6 bases from V and 2 from J, leaving 9 bases between them. Germline values: CDR1 MNHNS, CDR2 SASEGT. The CDR3 runs 13 residues. The CDR3 DNA reads TGTGCCAGCAGCGTACAGTCCACAGATACGCAGTATTTT. Translation: CASSVQSTDTQYF.

The rearrangement joins TRBV27 to TRBJ2-3; weak D call: TRBD1 (6 bases). The V gene lost 6 bases and the J gene lost 4 bases, with 11 bases spanning the gap. The CDR3 spans 13 residues. CDR1 is MNHEY and CDR2 is SMNVEV in the germline V gene (reference sequence). CDR3 protein: CASRQQGPDTQYF. As DNA, the CDR3 is TGTGCCAGCAGGCAACAGGGACCAGATACGCAGTATTTT.

The CDR3 coding sequence is TGTGCCAGCACTCCCCAGTCAACTAATGAAAAACTGTTTTTT. Amino acids: CASTPQSTNEKLFF. The V and J genes are TRBV18 and TRBJ1-4; D gene ambiguous. V dropped 8 bases and J dropped 0 bases, with 10 bases sitting between them. The CDR3 loop spans 14 amino acids. Germline V gene sequence: CDR1 KGHSH, CDR2 LQKENI.

V usage is TRBV7-9 and J usage is TRBJ1-4, with D perhaps TRBD1 (6 bases). Looked up from germline, CDR1 is SEHNR and CDR2 is FQNEAQ (reference sequence). This CDR3 comprises 14 residues. Deletions cut 1 base from V and 8 bases from J, with 11 bases between. CDR3: CASSLDRAYEKLFF. For the CDR3, the DNA is TGTGCCAGCAGCTTAGACAGGGCTTACGAAAAACTGTTTTTT.

The rearrangement joins TRBV5-1 to TRBJ1-2; TRBD1 is a possible D gene (6 bases). CDR1 and CDR2 (germline): SGHRS, YFSETQ. CDR3 size: 14 residues. Trimming stripped 4 bases from V and 2 bases from J, with 12 bases between. The CDR3 sequence is CASSPQTGNYGYTF. The CDR3, as DNA: TGCGCCAGCAGCCCCCAAACAGGGAACTATGGCTACACCTTC.

This rearrangement joins TRBV10-3 to TRBJ1-2; D is unresolved. In germline, CDR1 is ENHRY, CDR2 SYGVKD. The CDR3 consists of 16 residues. V dropped 1 base and J dropped 9 bases, with 21 bases sitting between them. The CDR3 DNA reads TGTGCCATCAGTGAGTTTACGACCGGCGTTCGGGAATGCTACACCTTC. This sequence encodes CAISEFTTGVRECYTF.